This passage covers 27 T cell receptor beta chains from one sample sequenced in a study of CD8 T cells in ankylosing spondylitis. TCRdb itself ran the 5' RACE reads through MiXCR, one entry per CDR3 protein. The sample holds some 39,000 distinct CDR3 sequences, roughly 13% seen once. Material for sequencing was synovial fluid, either unsorted or a sorted T cell fraction (not recorded which). The receptor source for this set is a male donor with ankylosing spondylitis.

This chain connects TRBV13 to TRBJ2-7; D gene unclear. Between the trimmed V and J ends, which lost 5 bases and 5 bases, there was a span of 13 bases. The CDR3 has 13 amino acids. CDR1 and CDR2 from the germline V gene are PRHDT and FYEKMQ (reference sequence). CDR3 nucleotides: TGTGCCAGCAGCCTCCGACACCGTGACGAGCAGTACTTC. Encoded protein: CASSLRHRDEQYF.

There are many counts of this clonotype. The gene calls are TRBV4-1 and TRBJ2-2; D gene unclear. V lost 1 base, J lost 3 bases, and 15 bases lay in between. This CDR3 spans 17 amino acids. The germline V gene encodes CDR1 MGHRA and CDR2 YSYEKL. The CDR3 DNA follows: TGCGCCAGCAGCCAAGCCCCTGACGGGTACTACACCGGGGAGCTGTTTTTT. Translation gives CASSQAPDGYYTGELFF.

As DNA, the CDR3 is TGTGCCAGCAGTTACTCAGGCCTCGAGGACTATTATCGCTACGAGCAGTACTTC. The encoded protein is CASSYSGLEDYYRYEQYF. The chain links TRBV6-5 to TRBJ2-7, with D possibly being TRBD2 (6 bases). Looked up from germline, CDR1 is MNHEY and CDR2 is SVGAGI. This CDR3 spans 18 amino acids. Trimming removed 0 bases from V and 3 bases from J, with 21 bases in between.

There are a few counts of this clonotype. The CDR3 sequence is CSALRVREQFF. CDR3 nucleotides: TGCAGTGCGCTCAGAGTGCGGGAGCAGTTCTTC. The V and J genes are TRBV20-1 and TRBJ2-1; D remains ambiguous. V lost 6 bases and J 10 bases, leaving 13 bases between the germline ends. Per germline, CDR1 DFQATT and CDR2 SNEGSKA (reference sequence). The CDR3 runs 11 residues.

J is TRBJ1-5 and V is TRBV29-1, with 8 bases matching TRBD1. In germline, CDR1 is SQVTM, CDR2 ANQGSEA. This CDR3 has 13 amino acids. Trimming at V came to 6 bases and at J to 6 bases, leaving 7 bases not matched to a gene. In DNA, the CDR3 is TGCAGCGTGGGCAGGGGGCAGGGTCAGCCCCAGCATTTT. It yields the protein CSVGRGQGQPQHF.

This clonotype was counted many times. The V gene is TRBV4-3, the J gene TRBJ1-2; D may be TRBD1 (6 bases). The CDR3 is made up of 15 amino acids. With 4 bases removed from V and 2 bases from J, the gap between germline ends came to 14 bases. In germline, CDR1 is LGHNA, CDR2 YSLEER. The CDR3 sequence: CASSPSLGQNYGYTF. The CDR3 DNA reads as TGCGCCAGCAGCCCGTCTCTCGGACAGAACTATGGCTACACCTTC.

The CDR3, as DNA: TGCGCCAGCAGCCGAGGACTCGACTACACCTTC. Translated, it gives CASSRGLDYTF. The genes are TRBV5-1 and TRBJ1-2; D remains unclear. CDR3 length equals 11 residues. V was cut by 4 bases and J by 10 bases, with 11 bases left in between. CDR1 and CDR2 (germline): SGHRS, YFSETQ.

This clonotype was observed at least ten times. The chain combines TRBV5-5 with TRBJ2-7; 8 bases line up with TRBD2. Per the germline V gene, CDR1 is SGHKS and CDR2 is YYEKEE (reference sequence). The CDR3 contains 15 residues. The V and J ends lost 2 bases and 2 bases, in that order; junction bases with no gene match: 6. The CDR3 region has the DNA TGTGCCAGCAGCTTCGGCGGGAGGCGTACCTACGAGCAGTACTTC. It is translated as CASSFGGRRTYEQYF.

This clonotype has just a few counts. V gene TRBV20-1 combines with J gene TRBJ1-3; unclear D gene. The V end was cut by 5 bases, the J end by 3 bases, with 17 bases between. Germline V gene lookup returns CDR1 DFQATT and CDR2 SNEGSKA (reference sequence). The CDR3 runs to 15 residues. CDR3 in amino acids: CSAPWPQLFGNTIYF. In DNA form, the CDR3 reads TGCAGTGCTCCGTGGCCACAGCTCTTTGGAAACACCATATATTTT.

This clonotype came up a few times. The V and J genes are TRBV18 and TRBJ2-6; D unclear. Germline V gives CDR1 KGHSH, CDR2 LQKENI. The CDR3 is made up of 12 amino acids. V gave up 4 bases and J gave up 3 bases, with 1 base separating them. Written as DNA, the CDR3 is TGTGCCAGCTCACTTGGGGCCAACGTCCTGACTTTC. It specifies CASSLGANVLTF.

There are many counts of this clonotype. The chain has TRBV4-3 and TRBJ1-1; D is uncertain. Germline CDR1 LGHNA, CDR2 YSLEER. This CDR3 is 15 amino acids long. V gave up 1 base and J gave up 1 base, with 10 bases separating them. CDR3 protein: CASSQVFRRNTEAFF. In DNA form, the CDR3 reads TGCGCCAGCAGCCAAGTGTTTAGGAGGAACACTGAAGCTTTCTTT.

This clonotype was counted at least ten times. V gene TRBV7-2 combines with J gene TRBJ2-7, with 10 positions matching TRBD1. CDR3 length: 14 residues. CDR1 SGHTA and CDR2 FQGNSA come from the germline V gene. V trimming: 3 bases; J trimming: 2 bases; junction bases outside the gene matches: 1. The chain's CDR3 is CASSFGTGAYEQYF. DNA for the CDR3: TGTGCCAGCAGCTTCGGGACAGGGGCCTACGAGCAGTACTTC.

This clonotype came up many times. The rearrangement joins TRBV20-1 to TRBJ2-7, with unresolved D. The V end was cut by 0 bases, the J end by 4 bases, with 4 bases between. The length of the CDR3 is 11 residues. Germline-derived CDR1 and CDR2 are DFQATT and SNEGSKA (reference sequence). DNA for the CDR3: TGCAGTGCTAGAGAGGTGTACGAGCAGTACTTC. Translation: CSAREVYEQYF.

This chain links TRBV11-3 with TRBJ2-7; D call uncertain. The CDR3 has 13 residues. CDR1 SGHNT and CDR2 YENEEA come from the germline V gene. V was shortened by 1 base and J by 2 bases, with 6 bases between the two germline ends. The CDR3 sequence is CASSLAATYEQYF. DNA of the CDR3: TGTGCCAGCAGCTTAGCGGCAACCTACGAGCAGTACTTC.

The chain combines TRBV3-1 with TRBJ2-1; 10 bases are a match to TRBD2. V shed 4 bases, J shed 5 bases, and the junction held 11 bases outside the gene matches. Germline V gene lookup returns CDR1 LGHDT and CDR2 YNNKEL (reference sequence). The CDR3 covers 17 residues. CDR3 loop: CASSRVLGLASNNEQFF. The CDR3 DNA follows: TGTGCCAGCAGCCGAGTACTGGGACTAGCGAGTAACAATGAGCAGTTCTTC.

This clonotype was counted only a few times. The CDR3 is CASTPLGSYNEQFF. As DNA, the CDR3 is TGTGCCAGCACCCCCCTCGGGTCCTACAATGAGCAGTTCTTC. The chain recombines TRBV9 with TRBJ2-1; no definite D call. Germline V gene data show CDR1 as SGDLS and CDR2 as YYNGEE. The CDR3 totals 14 residues. Trimming took 6 bases from V and 1 from J, leaving 11 bases between them. Drawing the rest from reference TRBV9 and TRBJ2-1, the complete variable domain is DSGVTQTPKHLITATGQRVTLRCSPRSGDLSVYWYQQSLDQGLQFLIQYYNGEERAKGNILERFSAQQFPDLHSELNLSSLELGDSALYFCASTPLGSYNEQFFGPGTRLTVL.

This sequence joins TRBV20-1 and TRBJ1-2; 7 bases align to TRBD1. Germline lookup yields CDR1 DFQATT and CDR2 SNEGSKA (reference sequence). This CDR3 is built from 13 residues. Losses at the gene ends were 1 base for V and 6 bases for J; bases not matched to a gene: 5. The CDR3 DNA reads TGCAGTGCTAGAGTAGTGACAGGGAATGGCTACACCTTC. As protein: CSARVVTGNGYTF.

The chain couples TRBV7-9 to TRBJ1-2; tentative D call: TRBD1 (5 bases). The CDR3 is 15 residues long. Per the germline V gene, CDR1 is SEHNR and CDR2 is FQNEAQ (reference sequence). The ends were cut back, 0 bases at V and 6 bases at J, with 14 bases in the middle. CDR3 nucleotide sequence: TGTGCCAGCAGCTTAGCGGGGTCCAGGGTACATGGCTACACCTTC. Protein: CASSLAGSRVHGYTF.

This clonotype was seen a few times. The V and J genes are TRBV5-8 and TRBJ1-5; D remains unclear. V lost 4 bases to trimming and J lost 2 bases, with 7 bases between them. The germline gives CDR1 SGHTS, CDR2 YDEGEE. This CDR3 contains 13 residues. Here the CDR3 reads CASSRVGNQPQHF. DNA for the CDR3: TGTGCCAGCAGCCGTGTGGGCAATCAGCCCCAGCATTTT.

The chain links TRBV28 to TRBJ1-2; 9 bases agree with TRBD1. There are 15 residues in the CDR3. Germline CDR1 reads MDHEN; CDR2 reads SYDVKM. After removal of 3 bases from V and 2 bases from J, the junction contained 4 bases not matched to a gene. CDR3 amino acids: CASSFWGTGNYGYTF. The CDR3 bases are TGTGCCAGCAGTTTTTGGGGGACAGGGAACTATGGCTACACCTTC.

V is TRBV11-2 and J is TRBJ1-6, with TRBD1 matching 7 bases. This CDR3 contains 13 residues. CDR1 and CDR2 (germline): SGHAT, FQNNGV. Trimming took 2 bases from V and 15 from J; bases not matched to a gene: 7. In DNA form, the CDR3 reads TGTGCCAGCAGCTTACTTACAGGGGACGTCCTCCACTTT. Protein sequence: CASSLLTGDVLHF.

In this sample, this clonotype turned up a few times. The chain joins TRBV6-1 to TRBJ2-3, with D perhaps given as TRBD1 or TRBD2 (6 bases each). The germline V gene has CDR1 MNHNS and CDR2 SASEGT. V gave up 5 bases and J gave up 0 bases, with 12 bases separating them. CDR3 length equals 15 residues. CDR3 sequence: CASSRPGASTDTQYF. Here the CDR3 DNA reads TGTGCCAGCAGTAGGCCGGGGGCCAGCACAGATACGCAGTATTTT.

V and J are TRBV6-1 and TRBJ2-6; no clear D gene. The CDR3 extends over 15 amino acids. From germline, CDR1 is MNHNS and CDR2 SASEGT. V lost 1 base to trimming and J lost 0 bases, with 4 bases between them. The CDR3 reads CASSEGASGANVLTF. DNA of the CDR3: TGTGCCAGCAGTGAAGGAGCCTCTGGGGCCAACGTCCTGACTTTC.

This clonotype has just a few counts. The chain employs TRBV11-2 and TRBJ2-1, with 11 bases that match TRBD1. CDR3 length: 14 residues. Germline V gene data show CDR1 as SGHAT and CDR2 as FQNNGV. The CDR3 spells CLTSLGTGGNEQFF. The CDR3 DNA is TGTCTTACCAGCTTAGGGACAGGGGGCAATGAGCAGTTCTTC.

There are many counts of this clonotype. The V gene is TRBV7-9, the J gene TRBJ1-2; possible D gene TRBD1, 5 bases. CDR3 length: 12 residues. V was pared by 2 bases and J by 6 bases, with 7 bases between. Germline V CDR1 and CDR2: SEHNR, FQNEAQ (reference sequence). This CDR3 is CASSLSGNGYTF. The CDR3 DNA reads TGTGCCAGCAGCTTATCAGGGAATGGCTACACCTTC.

This clonotype has ten or more counts. The CDR3 here is CATWGNAREQYF. Written as DNA, the CDR3 is TGTGCCACCTGGGGGAATGCTCGCGAGCAGTACTTC. The chain employs TRBV6-1 and TRBJ2-7; D is tentatively TRBD1 or TRBD2 (5 bases each). Germline values: CDR1 MNHNS, CDR2 SASEGT. The ends were cut back, 10 bases at V and 6 bases at J, with 16 bases in the middle. This CDR3 spans 12 amino acids.

This clonotype rates as medium-sized. Here the CDR3 reads CSVAGTSVYNEQFF. CDR3 in DNA: TGCAGCGTTGCTGGGACTAGCGTCTACAATGAGCAGTTCTTC. This chain joins TRBV29-1 and TRBJ2-1; TRBD2 matches 10 bases. V shed 4 bases and J 3 bases; nucleotides not matched to a gene: 3. The germline gives CDR1 SQVTM, CDR2 ANQGSEA. The CDR3 is made up of 14 amino acids.